Described below is a single T cell receptor (beta chain) sequence and its context. These data are taken from a study of blood T cell repertoires in COVID-19. Overall study: T cells, B-cell-depleted T cells, or PBMCs supplied cDNA or gDNA.

The CDR3 runs 15 residues. The germline CDR1 and CDR2 sequences are ENHRY and SYGVKD. V gave up 4 bases and J gave up 4 bases, with 14 bases separating them. Using immunoSEQ multiplex PCR, the repertoire was profiled, and TCRdb retains in-frame clones only, with some absent. The repertoire holds 200,000 to 250,000 clones, with roughly 89% as singletons. Grouping used clinical history reported by participants in a survey and questionnaire. The chain couples TRBV10-3 to TRBJ1-3, with TRBD1 as a possible D gene (5 bases). Sequenced: PBMCs or T cells enriched from blood (not recorded which). The receptor comes from a middle-aged woman who had recovered from COVID-19. CDR3 in amino acids: CAISGGEAPGNTIYF. CDR3 DNA sequence: TGTGCCATCAGTGGGGGCGAAGCGCCAGGAAACACCATATATTTT.